These 6 T cell receptor beta chains were all obtained from the same sample, sequenced in a study of blood T cell repertoires in COVID-19. Profiling relied on immunoSEQ multiplex PCR, and the TCRdb table lists in-frame clones only, not all of them. This sample has 350,000 to 450,000 clones, with 89% found just once. Sequencing input: peripheral blood. The receptors shown here come from a man between 40 and 49 years old with acute or convalescent COVID-19.

The rearrangement joins TRBV18 to TRBJ2-1, with 8 nucleotides matching TRBD2. The CDR3 is 17 residues long. CDR1 and CDR2 from the germline V gene are KGHSH and LQKENI. V trimming: 0 bases; J trimming: 6 bases; junction bases outside the gene matches: 10. CDR3 residues: CASSPPDSAGVGNEQFF. CDR3 sequence (DNA): TGTGCCAGCTCACCACCTGACTCAGCGGGGGTTGGCAATGAGCAGTTCTTC. The whole variable domain, filled in from reference TRBV18 and TRBJ2-1, reads NAGVMQNPRHLVRRRGQEARLRCSPMKGHSHVYWYRQLPEEGLKFMVYLQKENIIDESGMPKERFSAEFPKEGPSILRIQQVVRGDSAAYFCASSPPDSAGVGNEQFFGPGTRLTVL.

This chain links TRBV9 with TRBJ1-3; no firm D call. V shed 0 bases and J shed 2 bases, with 15 bases lying between them. The CDR3 is 17 residues long. Per the germline V gene, CDR1 is SGDLS and CDR2 is YYNGEE. The CDR3 here is CASSVAGVVEAGNTIYF. The CDR3 DNA sequence: TGTGCCAGCAGCGTAGCCGGAGTCGTAGAAGCTGGAAACACCATATATTTT.

The chain is built from TRBV7-8 and TRBJ1-3; D gene unclear. The CDR3 runs 16 residues. CDR1 is SGHVS and CDR2 is FQNEAQ in the germline V gene. The V end lost 5 bases, the J end lost 2 bases, and 16 bases lay between the germline ends. The CDR3 is CASSPHRRSTGNTIYF. The CDR3 DNA sequence: TGTGCCAGCAGCCCCCATCGGAGGAGTACTGGAAACACCATATATTTT.

V is TRBV19 and J is TRBJ2-5; 14 nucleotides match TRBD2. Germline V lookup: CDR1 LNHDA, CDR2 SQIVND (reference sequence). Trimming cost V 3 bases and J 5 bases; bases outside gene matches: 11. This CDR3 contains 18 residues. CDR3 amino acids: CASSIEGGLAGVIETQYF. CDR3 bases: TGTGCCAGTAGTATTGAGGGGGGACTAGCGGGAGTGATTGAGACCCAGTACTTC.

The DNA of the CDR3 is TGTGCCAGCAGCTTAGTTAACGGGATCTATGGCTACACCTTC. Translation: CASSLVNGIYGYTF. The rearrangement uses TRBV11-1 and TRBJ1-2; D is unclear. Trimming stripped 1 base from V and 4 bases from J, with 10 bases between. The CDR3 sequence is 14 residues long. Germline lookup yields CDR1 SGHAT and CDR2 FQDESV (reference sequence).

V is TRBV11-3 and J is TRBJ2-7, with D perhaps TRBD1 (6 bases). V lost 5 bases, J lost 2 bases, and 13 bases lay in between. This CDR3 is built from 14 residues. Per germline, CDR1 SGHNT and CDR2 YENEEA. Written as DNA, the CDR3 is TGTGCCAGCAGCCCCGGGACACTCACCTACGAGCAGTACTTC. Protein: CASSPGTLTYEQYF.